Detailed here is one TCR beta chain. The antigen is undetermined. The CDR3 sequence is 16 residues long. From germline, CDR1 is SEHNR and CDR2 FQNEAQ (reference sequence). The junction had 9 bases not matched to a gene; V was cut back by 3 bases and J by 6 bases. The sample belongs to a study of shared clonotypes between healthy human individuals. Study findings and constraints: The study found about 5.1% of naive CD4 clonotypes shared across a handful of donors.

Measured with immunoSEQ multiplex PCR; TCRdb has only the in-frame clones, and not every one. Of roughly 2.5 million clones listed, 85% to 95% are singletons. V usage is TRBV7-9 and J usage is TRBJ2-1; 9 bases agree with TRBD1. The sequence derives from a man younger than 30 in good health. Sequencing used naive CD4+ T cells sorted from blood. Sample subset: CD45RA+ positively selected. CDR3 in DNA: TGTGCCAGCAGCTTTTTTCGGACAGGGGCTGGCAATGAGCAGTTCTTC. This sequence encodes CASSFFRTGAGNEQFF.